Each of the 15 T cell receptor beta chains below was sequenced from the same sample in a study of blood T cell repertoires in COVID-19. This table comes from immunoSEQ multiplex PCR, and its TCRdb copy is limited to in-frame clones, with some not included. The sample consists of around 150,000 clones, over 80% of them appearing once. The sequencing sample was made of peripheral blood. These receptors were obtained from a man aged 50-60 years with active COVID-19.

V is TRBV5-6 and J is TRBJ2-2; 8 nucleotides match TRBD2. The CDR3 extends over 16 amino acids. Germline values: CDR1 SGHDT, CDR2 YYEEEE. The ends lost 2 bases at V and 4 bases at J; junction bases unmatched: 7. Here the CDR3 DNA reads TGTGCCAGCAGCTTCCGACGGGGGGGCTTCACCGGGGAGCTGTTTTTT. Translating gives CASSFRRGGFTGELFF. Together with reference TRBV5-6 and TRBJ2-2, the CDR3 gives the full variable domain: DAGVTQSPTHLIKTRGQQVTLRCSPKSGHDTVSWYQQALGQGPQFIFQYYEEEERQRGNFPDRFSGHQFPNYSSELNVNALLLGDSALYLCASSFRRGGFTGELFFGEGSRLTVL.

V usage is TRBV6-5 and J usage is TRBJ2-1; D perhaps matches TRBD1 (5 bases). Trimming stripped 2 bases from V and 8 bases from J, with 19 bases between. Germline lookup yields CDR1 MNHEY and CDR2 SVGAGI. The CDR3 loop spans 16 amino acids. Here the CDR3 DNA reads TGTGCCAGCAGTTACGACCTTTGGGGCGGAAGGGATGAGCAGTTCTTC. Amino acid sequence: CASSYDLWGGRDEQFF.

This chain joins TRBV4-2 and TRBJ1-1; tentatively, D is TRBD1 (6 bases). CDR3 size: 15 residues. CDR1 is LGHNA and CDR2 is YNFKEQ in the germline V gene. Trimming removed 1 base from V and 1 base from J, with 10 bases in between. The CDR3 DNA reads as TGTGCCAGCAGCCAAGGAAGGGGGTCGAACACTGAAGCTTTCTTT. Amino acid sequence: CASSQGRGSNTEAFF.

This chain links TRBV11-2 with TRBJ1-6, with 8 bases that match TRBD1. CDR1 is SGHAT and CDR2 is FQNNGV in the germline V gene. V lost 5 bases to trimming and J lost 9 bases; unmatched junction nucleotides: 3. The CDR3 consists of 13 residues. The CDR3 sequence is CASSRRGPSPLHF. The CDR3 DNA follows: TGTGCCAGCAGCCGCAGGGGGCCTTCACCCCTCCACTTT.

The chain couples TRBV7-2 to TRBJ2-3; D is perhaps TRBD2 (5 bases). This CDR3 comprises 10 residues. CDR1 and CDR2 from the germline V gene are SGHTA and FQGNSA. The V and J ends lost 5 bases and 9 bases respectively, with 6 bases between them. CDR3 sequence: CASSRETQYF. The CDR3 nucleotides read TGTGCCAGCAGCCGGGAAACGCAGTATTTT.

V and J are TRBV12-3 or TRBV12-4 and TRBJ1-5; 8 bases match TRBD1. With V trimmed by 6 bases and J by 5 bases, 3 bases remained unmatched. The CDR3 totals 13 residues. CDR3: CASRGQDHQPQHF. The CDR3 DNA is TGTGCCAGCAGGGGACAGGACCATCAGCCCCAGCATTTT.

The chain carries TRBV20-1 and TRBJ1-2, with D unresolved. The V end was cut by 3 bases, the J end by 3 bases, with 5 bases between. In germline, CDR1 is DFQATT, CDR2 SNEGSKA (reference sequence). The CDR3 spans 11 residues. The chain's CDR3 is CSARGHYGYTF. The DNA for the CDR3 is TGCAGTGCTAGGGGCCACTATGGCTACACCTTC.

This CDR3 is CASSQGLAGGSYEQYF. For the CDR3, the DNA is TGTGCCAGCAGCCAAGGACTAGCGGGGGGCTCCTACGAGCAGTACTTC. The chain has TRBV3-1 (or the pseudogene TRBV3-2) and TRBJ2-7; the match to TRBD2 covers 13 bases. The germline gives CDR1 LGHDT, CDR2 YNNKEL (reference sequence). The CDR3 extends over 16 amino acids. V shed 1 base, J shed 0 bases, and the junction held 0 bases outside the gene matches.

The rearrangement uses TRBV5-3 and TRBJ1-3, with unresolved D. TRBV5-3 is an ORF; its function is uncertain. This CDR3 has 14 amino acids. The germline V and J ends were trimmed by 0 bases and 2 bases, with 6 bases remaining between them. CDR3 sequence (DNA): TGTGCCAGAAGCTTGGGACACCCTGGAAACACCATATATTTT. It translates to CARSLGHPGNTIYF.

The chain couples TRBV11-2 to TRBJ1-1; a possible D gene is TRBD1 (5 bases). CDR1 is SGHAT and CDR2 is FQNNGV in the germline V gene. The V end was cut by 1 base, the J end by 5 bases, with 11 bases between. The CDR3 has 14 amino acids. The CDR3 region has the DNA TGTGCCAGCAGCTTAGCAGTCAGGGTGACTGAAGCTTTCTTT. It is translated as CASSLAVRVTEAFF.

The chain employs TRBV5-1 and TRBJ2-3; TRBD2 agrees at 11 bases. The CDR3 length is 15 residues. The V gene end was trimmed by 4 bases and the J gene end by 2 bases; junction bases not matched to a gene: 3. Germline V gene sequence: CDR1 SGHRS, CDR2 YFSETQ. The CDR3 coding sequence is TGCGCCAGCAGCATTAGCGGGGGGGACACAGATACGCAGTATTTT. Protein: CASSISGGDTDTQYF.

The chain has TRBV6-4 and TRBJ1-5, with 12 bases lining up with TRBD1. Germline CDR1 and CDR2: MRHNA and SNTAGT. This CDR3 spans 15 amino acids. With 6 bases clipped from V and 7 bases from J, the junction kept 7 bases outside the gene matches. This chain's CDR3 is CASSPGTGGRQPQHF. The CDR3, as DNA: TGTGCCAGCAGCCCCGGGACAGGGGGCCGGCAGCCCCAGCATTTT.

Here the CDR3 reads CASSPPGFSGNTIYF. The CDR3 nucleotides read TGTGCCAGCTCACCACCCGGTTTCTCTGGAAACACCATATATTTT. V is TRBV18 and J is TRBJ1-3; D not resolved. The V and J ends lost 0 bases and 0 bases respectively, with 6 bases between them. CDR3 size: 15 residues. Germline CDR1 KGHSH, CDR2 LQKENI.

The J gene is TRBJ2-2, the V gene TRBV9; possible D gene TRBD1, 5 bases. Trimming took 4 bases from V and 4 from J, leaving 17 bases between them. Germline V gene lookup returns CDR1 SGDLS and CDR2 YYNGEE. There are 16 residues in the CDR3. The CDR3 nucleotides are TGTGCCAGCAGCTGGGGCAAAGCCCAAAGCACCGGGGAGCTGTTTTTT. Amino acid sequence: CASSWGKAQSTGELFF.

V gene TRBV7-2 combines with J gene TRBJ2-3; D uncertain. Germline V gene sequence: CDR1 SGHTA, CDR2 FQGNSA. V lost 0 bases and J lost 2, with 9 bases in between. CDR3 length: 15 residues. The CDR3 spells CASSLALAATDTQYF. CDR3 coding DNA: TGTGCCAGCAGCTTAGCATTAGCAGCCACAGATACGCAGTATTTT.